These T cell receptor beta chains were read from a single sample in a study of T-cell reconstitution after alpha-beta-depleted transplantation in children. TCRdb processed the PCR reads anew with MiXCR; each CDR3 protein has one entry. The sample has about 300,000 distinct CDR3 sequences; around 7.1% are singletons. The material sequenced was peripheral blood, taken 360 days after TCRalphabeta/CD19-depleted stem cell transplant. The receptor set was obtained from a female patient aged 2 to 10 who had a stem cell transplant for Fanconi anemia, so the T cells may come from the graft donor. Both conserved end residues are part of each CDR3. D genes are given only for firm matches. Only some rows state a clone size, as once, few, many or a class for expanded clones.

abundance,d_gene,v_gene,j_gene,CDR3aa,CDR3nt
many,-,TRBV11-1,TRBJ2-4,CASSPIGTTWTDKNIQYF,TGTGCCAGCAGCCCGATTGGGACAACTTGGACAGACAAAAACATTCAGTACTTC
many,TRBD1,TRBV6-1,TRBJ1-5,CASKSSDRVSQPQHF,TGTGCCAGCAAAAGCTCGGACAGGGTATCGCAGCCCCAGCATTTT
-,-,TRBV6-2/TRBV6-3,TRBJ1-5,CASSYSGGQINQPQHF,TGTGCCAGCAGTTACTCAGGAGGTCAGATCAATCAGCCCCAGCATTTT
-,TRBD2,TRBV5-6,TRBJ2-1,CASSFWGGIYNEQFF,TGTGCCAGCAGCTTTTGGGGGGGAATATACAATGAGCAGTTCTTC
many,-,TRBV27,TRBJ2-6,CASSLISGANVLTF,TGTGCCAGCAGCCTAATCTCTGGGGCCAACGTCCTGACTTTC
many,-,TRBV27,TRBJ2-7,CASSPGPTYEQYF,TGTGCCAGCAGTCCGGGGCCAACCTACGAGCAGTACTTC
many,-,TRBV7-9,TRBJ2-7,CASSLANRDYEQYF,TGTGCCAGCAGCTTAGCGAACAGGGACTACGAGCAGTACTTC
few,TRBD2,TRBV4-2,TRBJ2-5,CASSQSHARTSGGKETQYF,TGTGCCAGCAGCCAATCTCATGCTCGGACTAGCGGGGGAAAAGAGACCCAGTACTTC
many,-,TRBV20-1,TRBJ1-1,CSAARPTGNTEAFF,TGCAGTGCTGCCCGTCCAACAGGGAACACTGAAGCTTTCTTT
many,TRBD1,TRBV10-3,TRBJ2-3,CAISGGTGRDF,TGTGCCATCAGTGGGGGGACAGGGAGGGATTTT
-,-,TRBV5-4,TRBJ1-2,CASTSKLGVYGYTF,TGTGCCAGCACCTCTAAATTGGGAGTCTATGGCTACACCTTC
-,-,TRBV18,TRBJ2-7,CASSPRLADEQYF,TGTGCCAGCTCACCAAGGTTAGCCGACGAGCAGTACTTC
many,-,TRBV6-5,TRBJ2-2,CASSSTGGVRTGELFF,TGTGCCAGCAGTTCCACCGGCGGGGTGAGGACCGGGGAGCTGTTTTTT
-,TRBD1,TRBV20-1,TRBJ1-4,CSARRGPGLKLFF,TGCAGTGCTAGAAGGGGGCCTGGTTTGAAACTGTTTTTT
many,-,TRBV6-1,TRBJ2-3,CASSEPTSTDTQYF,TGTGCCAGCAGTGAACCTACTAGCACAGATACGCAGTATTTT
-,-,TRBV20-1,TRBJ2-7,CSARTAQQQYF,TGCAGTGCTAGAACGGCCCAGCAGCAGTACTTC
few,-,TRBV6-5,TRBJ2-1,CASSYFDPYNEQFF,TGTGCCAGCAGTTACTTCGATCCCTACAATGAGCAGTTCTTC
few,TRBD2,TRBV4-1,TRBJ2-1,CASSQDRGRLAGGPNEQFF,TGCGCCAGCAGCCAAGATAGGGGGAGACTAGCGGGGGGGCCTAATGAGCAGTTCTTC
many,-,TRBV5-1,TRBJ2-3,CASSYSLIGGDTQYF,TGCGCCAGCAGCTACTCCCTGATAGGTGGGGATACGCAGTATTTT
few,-,TRBV5-1,TRBJ2-2,CASSLLGVTGELFF,TGCGCCAGCAGCTTGCTAGGAGTCACCGGGGAGCTGTTTTTT
few,TRBD2,TRBV20-1,TRBJ2-1,CSANPLAGVVSYNEQFF,TGCAGTGCTAACCCCCTAGCGGGCGTGGTTTCCTACAATGAGCAGTTCTTC
many,-,TRBV11-1,TRBJ2-3,CASSLKDTRTDTQYF,TGTGCCAGCAGCTTAAAGGACACCCGCACAGATACGCAGTATTTT
many,TRBD2,TRBV20-1,TRBJ2-7,CSASRTRGFYEQYF,TGCAGTGCTAGTCGGACTAGGGGCTTTTACGAGCAGTACTTC
many,-,TRBV20-1,TRBJ2-2,CSASHPGIPGELFF,TGCAGTGCTAGCCACCCCGGGATTCCCGGGGAGCTGTTTTTT
-,-,TRBV30,TRBJ2-1,CAWGEDEQFF,TGTGCCTGGGGGGAGGATGAGCAGTTCTTC
few,TRBD1,TRBV28,TRBJ1-5,CASSFPGTGTNQPQHF,TGTGCCAGCAGTTTCCCGGGGACAGGGACAAATCAGCCCCAGCATTTT
few,TRBD2,TRBV19,TRBJ2-1,CASSIVILAGIRNEQFF,TGTGCCAGTAGTATAGTTATCCTAGCGGGGATAAGAAATGAGCAGTTCTTC
many,-,TRBV5-1,TRBJ2-3,CASTTTLLQRDTQYF,TGCGCCAGCACCACCACCCTCCTCCAGCGGGATACGCAGTATTTT